Sequencing of this T cell receptor (beta chain) was carried out in a study of post-analysis software for immune sequencing data. The wider study: The cohort encompassed relapsing-remitting, secondary progressive and progressive-relapsing multiple sclerosis disease courses.

Details on this clonotype: What it binds is not known.

Germline V CDR1 and CDR2: SGDLS, YYNGEE. CDR3 length: 14 amino acids. V was cut by 0 bases and J by 0 bases, with 6 bases left in between. Prepared TCR beta cDNA libraries contained unique molecular identifiers. Out of roughly 0.95 to 10 million T cells, hundreds of thousands of cDNA molecules were generated. TCRdb itself ran the PCR reads through MiXCR, one entry per CDR3 protein. The table lists over 700,000 distinct CDR3 sequences, approximately 30% of them singletons. Study results and limitations: TRBV segments more frequent in patients than in controls numbered five and included TRBV5-6, TRBV5-1 and TRBV20-1. Relative to controls, patients with multiple sclerosis showed significantly lower normalized Chao1 diversity.

The sequencing input was blood. The V gene is TRBV9, the J gene TRBJ1-1; D uncertain. The source of this sequence is a girl aged 10 to 17 with multiple sclerosis. CDR3 sequence reads: CASSVAGMNTEAFF. CDR3 DNA: TGTGCCAGCAGCGTAGCTGGGATGAACACTGAAGCTTTCTTT.